This TCR beta chain was recorded in a study of cytomegalovirus exposure and HLA in healthy donors. The overall study: From 150 million to 200 million T cells, an earlier analysis saw 117 million unique TCR beta sequences.

Trimming at V came to 2 bases and at J to 2 bases, leaving 10 bases not matched to a gene. This CDR3 has 17 residues. The germline V gene encodes CDR1 SGDLS and CDR2 YYNGEE. Those who donated were healthy bone marrow donors. A remark on this clone: Its antigen is currently unknown.

General observations from the study: Through in vitro validation, a few CMV-associated chains were shown to be specific for CMV antigens.

In the PCR, 60 Vbeta and 13 Jbeta primers were used. The protocol was immunoSEQ multiplex PCR, while the TCRdb copy is restricted to in-frame clones and leaves out a portion. This table has 150,000 or so clones, roughly 88% appearing once. The source of this sequence is a man in his fifties or sixties in good health and CMV-seropositive. J is TRBJ2-3 and V is TRBV9, with 8 nucleotides matching TRBD2. The specimen sequenced was PBMCs. CDR3 sequence reads: CASSVSGSSPFTDTQYF. In nucleotides, the CDR3 is TGTGCCAGCAGCGTCAGCGGGAGTTCTCCTTTCACAGATACGCAGTATTTT.